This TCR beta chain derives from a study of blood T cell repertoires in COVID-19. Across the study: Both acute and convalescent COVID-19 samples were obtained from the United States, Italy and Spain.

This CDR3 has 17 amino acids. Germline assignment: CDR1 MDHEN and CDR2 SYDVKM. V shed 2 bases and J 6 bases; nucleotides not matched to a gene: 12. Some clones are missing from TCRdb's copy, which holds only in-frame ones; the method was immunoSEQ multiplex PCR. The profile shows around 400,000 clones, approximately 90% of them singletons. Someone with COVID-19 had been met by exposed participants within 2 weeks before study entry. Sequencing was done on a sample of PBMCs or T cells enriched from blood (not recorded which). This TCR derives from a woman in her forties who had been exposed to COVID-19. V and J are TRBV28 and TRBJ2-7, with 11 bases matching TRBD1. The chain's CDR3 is CASSLPGPGQGASEQYF. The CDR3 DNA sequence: TGTGCCAGCAGTTTACCAGGACCAGGACAGGGGGCCTCCGAGCAGTACTTC.